The clone carrying this T cell receptor (beta chain) occurred a few times. The CDR3 covers 13 residues. Per the germline V gene, CDR1 is KGHSH and CDR2 is LQKENI. The data derive from a study of blood T cell repertoires in COVID-19. TCRdb's table, derived via immunoSEQ multiplex PCR, lists solely in-frame clones and lacks some. The sample consists of fewer than 120,000 clones, 76% of them appearing once. The chain recombines TRBV18 with TRBJ2-5; 12 nucleotides agree with TRBD2. The receptor comes from a woman of 80 years or more with acute or convalescent COVID-19. Specimen: peripheral blood. The chain's CDR3 is CTTSGGIQETQYF. The CDR3 DNA follows: TGTACTACTAGCGGGGGGATCCAAGAGACCCAGTACTTC.